This TCR beta chain stems from a study of T cells in Graves' hyperthyroidism and ophthalmopathy. Of note for this clonotype: Given a much more abundant clone one base away, this may be a read error.

CDR3 length: 15 residues. Germline-derived CDR1 and CDR2 are KGHSH and LQKENI. RNA transcripts were the template for amplifying TCR beta CDR3 regions. With the HTBI primer set, the TCR CDR3 went through a first round of RT-PCR. MiXCR, run by TCRdb on the multiplex PCR reads, gives a single entry per CDR3 protein. The sample shows some 760,000 distinct CDR3 sequences, 14% of them seen only once. The genes are TRBV18 and TRBJ2-5; 7 bases align to TRBD1. This receptor was obtained from a woman between 18 and 30 years old with Graves' hyperthyroidism. Specimen: blood. The CDR3 is CVSSPGQVQGETQYF. CDR3 DNA: TGTGTCAGCTCACCAGGGCAGGTACAGGGGGAGACCCAGTACTTC.